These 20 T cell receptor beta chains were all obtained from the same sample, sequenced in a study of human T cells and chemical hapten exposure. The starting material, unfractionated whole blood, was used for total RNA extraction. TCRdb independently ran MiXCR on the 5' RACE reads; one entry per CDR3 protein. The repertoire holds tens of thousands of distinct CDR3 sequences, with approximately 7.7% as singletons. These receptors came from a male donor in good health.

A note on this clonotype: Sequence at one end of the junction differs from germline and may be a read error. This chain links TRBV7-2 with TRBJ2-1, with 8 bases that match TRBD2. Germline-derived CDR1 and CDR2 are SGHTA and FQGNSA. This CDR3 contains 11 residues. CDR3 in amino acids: CASSSGAGVSF. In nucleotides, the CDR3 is TGTGCCAGCAGCTCGGGAGCGGGAGTGTCCTTC.

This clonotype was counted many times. The CDR3 DNA reads TGCGCCAGCAGTGCTGACGGTTACACAGATACGCAGTATTTT. The encoded protein is CASSADGYTDTQYF. The chain carries TRBV10-2 and TRBJ2-3, with unresolved D. This CDR3 is built from 14 residues. With 4 bases removed from V and 2 bases from J, the gap between germline ends came to 10 bases. Germline values: CDR1 WSHSY, CDR2 SAAADI.

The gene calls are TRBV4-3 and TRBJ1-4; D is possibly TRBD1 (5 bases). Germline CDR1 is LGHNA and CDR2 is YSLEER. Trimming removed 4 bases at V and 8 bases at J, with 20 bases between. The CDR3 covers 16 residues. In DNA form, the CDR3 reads TGCGCCAGCAGCCTGAGACCCAGGGTTGGGGGGGAAAAACTGTTTTTT. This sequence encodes CASSLRPRVGGEKLFF.

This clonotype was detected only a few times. The CDR3 bases are TGTGCCAGCAGTGAAGCGCAGTACAGGGACGATGAGCAGTTCTTC. It yields the protein CASSEAQYRDDEQFF. This rearrangement joins TRBV6-1 to TRBJ2-1; maybe TRBD1 (6 bases). The CDR3 loop spans 15 amino acids. The V gene's germline CDR1 is MNHNS and CDR2 SASEGT. V lost 0 bases and J 8 bases, leaving 14 bases between the germline ends.

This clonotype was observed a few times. The CDR3 DNA sequence: TGCAGCGTGGAGGGGCCTCCGTCCTACGAGCAGTACTTC. It yields the protein CSVEGPPSYEQYF. The chain couples TRBV29-1 to TRBJ2-7; D is possibly TRBD2 (6 bases). Trimming pared 6 bases from V and 1 base from J, leaving 13 bases between. Per germline, CDR1 SQVTM and CDR2 ANQGSEA. The CDR3 length is 13 residues.

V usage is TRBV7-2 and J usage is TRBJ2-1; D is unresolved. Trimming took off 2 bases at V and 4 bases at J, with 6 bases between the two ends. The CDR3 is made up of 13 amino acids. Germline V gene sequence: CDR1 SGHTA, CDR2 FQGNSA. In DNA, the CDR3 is TGTGCCAGCAGCTTAATGGTATACAATGAGCAGTTCTTC. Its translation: CASSLMVYNEQFF.

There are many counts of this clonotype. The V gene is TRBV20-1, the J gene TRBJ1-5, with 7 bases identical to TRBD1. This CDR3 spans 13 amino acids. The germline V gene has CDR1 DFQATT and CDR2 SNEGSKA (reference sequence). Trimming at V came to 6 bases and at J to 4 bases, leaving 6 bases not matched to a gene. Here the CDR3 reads CSANRQGNQPQHF. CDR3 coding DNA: TGCAGTGCGAACCGACAGGGTAATCAGCCCCAGCATTTT.

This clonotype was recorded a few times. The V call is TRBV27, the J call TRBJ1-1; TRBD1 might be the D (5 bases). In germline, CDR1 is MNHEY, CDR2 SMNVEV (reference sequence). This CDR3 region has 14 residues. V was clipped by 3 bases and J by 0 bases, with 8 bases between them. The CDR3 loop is CASSLGRMNTEAFF. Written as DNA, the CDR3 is TGTGCCAGCAGTTTGGGACGGATGAACACTGAAGCTTTCTTT.

The CDR3 loop reads CSATGYNYGYTF. The DNA for the CDR3 is TGCAGCGCCACAGGTTATAACTATGGCTACACCTTC. The chain couples TRBV29-1 to TRBJ1-2; a possible D gene is TRBD1 (5 bases). This CDR3 spans 12 amino acids. The germline V gene has CDR1 SQVTM and CDR2 ANQGSEA. Trimming removed 7 bases at V and 1 base at J, with 10 bases between. Using reference TRBV29-1 and TRBJ1-2 for the parts outside the CDR3, the full variable domain is SAVISQKPSRDICQRGTSLTIQCQVDSQVTMMFWYRQQPGQSLTLIATANQGSEATYESGFVIDKFPISRPNLTFSTLTVSNMSPEDSSIYLCSATGYNYGYTFGSGTRLTVV.

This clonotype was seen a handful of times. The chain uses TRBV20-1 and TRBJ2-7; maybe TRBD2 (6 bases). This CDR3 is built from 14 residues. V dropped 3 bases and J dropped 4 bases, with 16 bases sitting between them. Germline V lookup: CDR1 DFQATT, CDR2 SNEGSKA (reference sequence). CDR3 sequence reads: CSASIGRGPYEQYF. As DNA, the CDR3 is TGCAGTGCTAGTATCGGGAGAGGTCCATACGAGCAGTACTTC.

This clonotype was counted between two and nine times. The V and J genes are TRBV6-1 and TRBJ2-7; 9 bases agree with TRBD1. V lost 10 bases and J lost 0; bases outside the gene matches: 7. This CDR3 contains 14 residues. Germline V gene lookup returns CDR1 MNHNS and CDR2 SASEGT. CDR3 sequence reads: CATPGQGFSYEQYF. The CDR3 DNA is TGTGCCACCCCGGGACAGGGATTCTCCTACGAGCAGTACTTC.

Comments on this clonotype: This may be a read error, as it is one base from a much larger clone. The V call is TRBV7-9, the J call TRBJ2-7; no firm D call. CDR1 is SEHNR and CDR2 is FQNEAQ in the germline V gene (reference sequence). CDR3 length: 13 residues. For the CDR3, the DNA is TGTGCCAGCAGGCCGGAAGCCGCCTACGAGCAGTGCTTC. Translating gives CASRPEAAYEQCF.

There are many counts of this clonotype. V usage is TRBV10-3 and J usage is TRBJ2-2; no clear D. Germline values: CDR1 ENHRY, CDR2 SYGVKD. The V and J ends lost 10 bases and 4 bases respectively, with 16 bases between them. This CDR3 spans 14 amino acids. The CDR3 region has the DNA TGTGCCACCGCGCTCGGAGAATTCACCGGGGAGCTGTTTTTT. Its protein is CATALGEFTGELFF.

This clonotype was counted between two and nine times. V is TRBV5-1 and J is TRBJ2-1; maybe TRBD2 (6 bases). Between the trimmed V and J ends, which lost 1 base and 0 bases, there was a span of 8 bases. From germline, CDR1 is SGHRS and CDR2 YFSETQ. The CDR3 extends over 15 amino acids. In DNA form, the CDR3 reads TGCGCCAGCAGCTTGTCGGGAGACTCCTACAATGAGCAGTTCTTC. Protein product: CASSLSGDSYNEQFF. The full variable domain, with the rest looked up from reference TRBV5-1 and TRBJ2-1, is KAGVTQTPRYLIKTRGQQVTLSCSPISGHRSVSWYQQTPGQGLQFLFEYFSETQRNKGNFPGRFSGRQFSNSRSEMNVSTLELGDSALYLCASSLSGDSYNEQFFGPGTRLTVL.

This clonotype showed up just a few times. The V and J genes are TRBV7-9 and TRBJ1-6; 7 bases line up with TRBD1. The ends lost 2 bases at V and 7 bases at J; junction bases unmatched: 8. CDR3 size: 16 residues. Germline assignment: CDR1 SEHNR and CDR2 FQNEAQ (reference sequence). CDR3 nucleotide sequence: TGTGCCAGCAGCTTAAGACGTGGGACAGCGAATTCACCCCTCCACTTT. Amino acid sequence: CASSLRRGTANSPLHF.

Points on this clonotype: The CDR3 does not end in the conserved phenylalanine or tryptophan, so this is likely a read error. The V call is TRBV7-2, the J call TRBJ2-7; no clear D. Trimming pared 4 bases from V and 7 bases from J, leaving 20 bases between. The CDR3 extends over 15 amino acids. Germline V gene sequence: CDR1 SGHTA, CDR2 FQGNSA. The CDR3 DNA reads TGTGCCAGCAGCTCGTTCCATGACACGAGTCGGGAGCAGTACCTC. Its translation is CASSSFHDTSREQYL.

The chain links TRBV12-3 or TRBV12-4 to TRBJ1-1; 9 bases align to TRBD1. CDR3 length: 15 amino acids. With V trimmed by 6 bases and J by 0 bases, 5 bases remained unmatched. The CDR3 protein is CASRRYRGLNTEAFF. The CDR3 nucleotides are TGTGCCAGCAGACGTTACAGGGGGCTGAACACTGAAGCTTTCTTT.

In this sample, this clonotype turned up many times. The CDR3, as DNA: TGTGCCAGCACCGGTGACAGGGGCCCACCTGAAGCTTTCTTT. Its protein product is CASTGDRGPPEAFF. The gene calls are TRBV28 and TRBJ1-1; 8 bases line up with TRBD1. Germline V gene lookup returns CDR1 MDHEN and CDR2 SYDVKM. The junction had 10 bases not matched to a gene; V was cut back by 7 bases and J by 6 bases. The CDR3 length is 14 residues. Filled out from reference TRBV28 and TRBJ1-1, the complete variable domain reads DVKVTQSSRYLVKRTGEKVFLECVQDMDHENMFWYRQDPGLGLRLIYFSYDVKMKEKGDIPEGYSVSREKKERFSLILESASTNQTSMYLCASTGDRGPPEAFFGQGTRLTVV.

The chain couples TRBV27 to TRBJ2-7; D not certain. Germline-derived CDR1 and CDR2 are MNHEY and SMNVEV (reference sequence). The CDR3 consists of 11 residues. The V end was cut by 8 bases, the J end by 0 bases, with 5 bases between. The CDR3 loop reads CASPFSYEQYF. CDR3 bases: TGTGCCAGCCCATTCTCCTACGAGCAGTACTTC.

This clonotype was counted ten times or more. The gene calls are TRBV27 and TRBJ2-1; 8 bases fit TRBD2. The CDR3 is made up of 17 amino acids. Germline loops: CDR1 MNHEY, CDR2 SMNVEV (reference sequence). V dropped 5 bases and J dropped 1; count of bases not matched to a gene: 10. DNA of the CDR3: TGTGCCAGCAGTCATCGGAGAGCGGGGGCATCCTACAATGAGCAGTTCTTC. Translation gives CASSHRRAGASYNEQFF.